This TCR beta chain emerged from a study of blood T cells in healthy people across ages. Regarding this clonotype: Antigen unknown.

Study results and limitations: Getting older went along with TCR beta diversity per million T cells dropping roughly linearly. The lack of PBMC sorting stopped any conclusive naive versus antigen-experienced comparison. Aged donors had fewer naive CD4+ cells and lower diversity than long-lived donors.

Primers used in a second PCR of about 6 to 11 cycles were a sample-barcoded 5' primer and a J-beta primer mix. With 12 random nucleotides, a template-switch adaptor tagged each individual cDNA molecule. Each CDR3 protein is one row after TCRdb ran MiXCR on the 5' RACE reads. The data contain 1.5 million to 2 million distinct CDR3 sequences, roughly a third of them singletons. The length of the CDR3 is 12 residues. Germline V lookup: CDR1 SNHLY, CDR2 FYNNEI. Between the trimmed V and J ends, which lost 7 bases and 1 base, there was a span of 7 bases. The genes are TRBV2 and TRBJ2-5; no reliable D call. The TCR sequence derives from a woman aged 25 to 39 in good health. Sequencing input: blood. The CDR3 reads CASTVFQETQYF. In DNA, the CDR3 is TGTGCCAGCACCGTGTTCCAAGAGACCCAGTACTTC.